The clone carrying this T cell receptor beta chain has only a few counts. A single record per CDR3 protein comes from TCRdb applying MiXCR to the 5' RACE reads. The sample lists 250,000 or so distinct CDR3 sequences, approximately 18% occurring once. These data belong to a study of T-cell memory formation after mild COVID-19. V lost 5 bases and J lost 8, with 13 bases in between. The CDR3 extends over 14 amino acids. This sequence joins TRBV12-3 or TRBV12-4 and TRBJ1-6; a possible D gene is TRBD1 (6 bases). Sequencing was carried out using PBMCs or a T cell subset sorted from them (not recorded which). The receptor comes from a man younger than 35 who had mild COVID-19 (a few samples of this study predate the infection). Cell type and time point are not known. This CDR3 is CASSLRGRDSPLHF. In nucleotides, the CDR3 is TGTGCCAGCAGTCTCAGGGGTAGGGATTCACCCCTCCACTTT.